This TCR beta chain was identified in a study of control samples from healthy donors and cancer patients. Some clones are missing from TCRdb's copy, which holds only in-frame ones; the method was immunoSEQ multiplex PCR. The sample lists some 150,000 clones, nearly 95% occurring once. Sequencing was carried out using blood. The receptor was isolated from a man over 45 in good health.

The CDR3 bases are TGTGCCAGCAGCCCCCACGAGAAGGAGCAGTTCTTC. Its translation: CASSPHEKEQFF. V gene TRBV11-2 combines with J gene TRBJ2-1; D gene uncertain. Per the germline V gene, CDR1 is SGHAT and CDR2 is FQNNGV. Trimming took off 5 bases at V and 10 bases at J, with 12 bases between the two ends. CDR3 length: 12 amino acids.